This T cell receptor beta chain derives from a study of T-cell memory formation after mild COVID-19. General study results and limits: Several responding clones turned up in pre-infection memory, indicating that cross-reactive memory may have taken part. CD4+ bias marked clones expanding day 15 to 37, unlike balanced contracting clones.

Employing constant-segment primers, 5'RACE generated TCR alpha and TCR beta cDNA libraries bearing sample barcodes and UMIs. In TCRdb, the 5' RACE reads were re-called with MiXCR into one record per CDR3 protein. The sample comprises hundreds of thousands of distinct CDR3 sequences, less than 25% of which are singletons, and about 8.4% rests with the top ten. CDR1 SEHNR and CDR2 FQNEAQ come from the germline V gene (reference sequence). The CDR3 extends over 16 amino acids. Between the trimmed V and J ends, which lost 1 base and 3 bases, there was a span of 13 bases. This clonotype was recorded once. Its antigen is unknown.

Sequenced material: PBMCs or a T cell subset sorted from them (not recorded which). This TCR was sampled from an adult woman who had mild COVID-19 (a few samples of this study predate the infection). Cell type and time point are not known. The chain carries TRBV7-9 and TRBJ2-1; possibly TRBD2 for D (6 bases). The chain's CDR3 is CASSLGTGTFYNEQFF. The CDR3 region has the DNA TGTGCCAGCAGCTTAGGGACCGGGACTTTCTACAATGAGCAGTTCTTC.